Listed here are 32 T cell receptor beta chains from one sample, sequenced in a study of T cells in Graves' hyperthyroidism and ophthalmopathy. From RNA transcripts, TCR beta CDR3 regions were amplified. HTBI primers were used for first-round RT-PCR of the TCR CDR3. TCRdb independently ran MiXCR on the multiplex PCR reads; one entry per CDR3 protein. The sample has fewer than 650,000 distinct CDR3 sequences, around 13% seen once. The sequenced material came from blood. The source is a woman aged 25 to 39 with Graves' hyperthyroidism that later progressed to Graves' ophthalmopathy.

This clonotype was observed at least ten times. The CDR3 protein is CASSLHPLGSRRNTIYF. CDR3 in DNA: TGTGCCAGCAGCTTGCACCCCCTAGGGAGCCGACGAAACACCATATATTTT. The genes are TRBV11-2 and TRBJ1-3; D is undetermined. Germline V gives CDR1 SGHAT, CDR2 FQNNGV. CDR3 length equals 17 residues. The V gene lost 3 bases and the J gene lost 5 bases, with 20 bases spanning the gap. Full variable domain (remainder filled in from reference TRBV11-2 and TRBJ1-3): EAGVAQSPRYKIIEKRQSVAFWCNPISGHATLYWYQQILGQGPKLLIQFQNNGVVDDSQLPKDRFSAERLKGVDSTLKIQPAKLEDSAVYLCASSLHPLGSRRNTIYFGEGSWLTVV.

The CDR3 DNA reads TGTGCCACCAGTGAGGGGACAGGGGGTTTAGAGACCCAGTACTTC. This sequence encodes CATSEGTGGLETQYF. V gene TRBV24-1 combines with J gene TRBJ2-5; TRBD1 matches 11 bases. Trimming at V came to 4 bases and at J to 4 bases, leaving 4 bases not matched to a gene. From germline, CDR1 is KGHDR and CDR2 SFDVKD. The CDR3 runs to 15 residues.

CDR3 bases: TGTGCCACCAGTGAAGGTGATTACGAGCAGTACTTC. Its protein product is CATSEGDYEQYF. The chain has TRBV24-1 and TRBJ2-7, with D unresolved. V dropped 4 bases and J dropped 4 bases, with 7 bases sitting between them. Germline V gene data show CDR1 as KGHDR and CDR2 as SFDVKD. This CDR3 has 12 residues.

The sample holds many counts of this clonotype. CDR3 region: CASLGAVYTGELFF. The CDR3 nucleotides read TGTGCCAGCCTTGGGGCGGTTTACACCGGGGAGCTGTTTTTT. This chain links TRBV28 with TRBJ2-2; weak D call: TRBD1 (5 bases). V lost 8 bases and J 3 bases, leaving 13 bases between the germline ends. The CDR3 spans 14 residues. Germline-derived CDR1 and CDR2 are MDHEN and SYDVKM.

This clonotype came up many times. The J gene is TRBJ1-1, the V gene TRBV24-1; tentatively, D is TRBD1 (6 bases). The V end was cut by 8 bases, the J end by 0 bases, with 9 bases between. The germline CDR1 and CDR2 sequences are KGHDR and SFDVKD. CDR3 length: 13 residues. CDR3 protein: CATKGGVNTEAFF. The CDR3 DNA sequence: TGTGCCACCAAGGGGGGGGTGAACACTGAAGCTTTCTTT.

This clonotype was seen many times. This rearrangement joins TRBV28 to TRBJ1-2; a weak D match, TRBD1 (5 bases). The CDR3 is made up of 15 amino acids. Trimming removed 0 bases from V and 7 bases from J, with 15 bases in between. In germline, CDR1 is MDHEN, CDR2 SYDVKM. The CDR3 DNA reads TGTGCCAGCAGTTTATGGGGGGGACTATCTATTGGCTACACCTTC. This encodes CASSLWGGLSIGYTF.

V is TRBV19 and J is TRBJ2-1, with D perhaps TRBD2 (5 bases). Germline lookup yields CDR1 LNHDA and CDR2 SQIVND (reference sequence). This CDR3 contains 15 residues. V was cut by 3 bases and J by 5 bases, with 14 bases left in between. The CDR3 sequence: CASSMEPGRHNEQFF. CDR3 coding DNA: TGTGCCAGTAGTATGGAACCGGGGAGACACAATGAGCAGTTCTTC.

This clonotype was seen many times. The V gene is TRBV24-1, the J gene TRBJ2-3; 16 bases are shared with TRBD2. The junction had 4 bases not matched to a gene; V was cut back by 7 bases and J by 1 base. The CDR3 sequence is 17 residues long. Germline CDR1 and CDR2: KGHDR and SFDVKD. The DNA for the CDR3 is TGTGCCACCAGCGGGACTAGCGGGAGGGGCGGCACAGATACGCAGTATTTT. Translating it yields CATSGTSGRGGTDTQYF.

This clonotype was detected many times. This chain links TRBV10-3 with TRBJ1-4; 8 bases map to TRBD1. V lost 6 bases to trimming and J lost 8 bases; unmatched junction nucleotides: 8. The CDR3 runs 14 residues. Germline V gene lookup returns CDR1 ENHRY and CDR2 SYGVKD. CDR3 amino acids: CAIRNGTGREKLFF. The CDR3 DNA sequence: TGTGCCATCAGAAACGGGACAGGTCGCGAAAAACTGTTTTTT.

This clonotype was recorded at least ten times. The chain carries TRBV10-3 and TRBJ2-7; 9 nucleotides agree with TRBD2. Germline values: CDR1 ENHRY, CDR2 SYGVKD. Germline trimming cut 2 bases from V and 2 bases from J; bases unmatched to any gene: 4. The CDR3 extends over 15 amino acids. CDR3 bases: TGTGCCATCAGTGAGATGGCGGGAGGGACCTACGAGCAGTACTTC. Protein sequence: CAISEMAGGTYEQYF.

Many counts were recorded for this clonotype. The DNA of the CDR3 is TGTGCCAGCAGTTACTCGATGGGAAACGTGGACAGTGAAGCTTTCTTT. It translates to CASSYSMGNVDSEAFF. This rearrangement joins TRBV6-2 or TRBV6-3 to TRBJ1-1; TRBD1 might be the D (6 bases). Germline CDR1 is MNHEY and CDR2 is SVGEGT. CDR3 length: 16 amino acids. V was clipped by 0 bases and J by 7 bases, with 18 bases between them.

The chain's CDR3 is CSARNFPFVSDVGYTF. In DNA, the CDR3 is TGCAGTGCTAGAAATTTCCCCTTCGTGAGTGACGTCGGCTACACCTTC. The V and J genes are TRBV20-1 and TRBJ1-2; no definite D call. Germline V gene lookup returns CDR1 DFQATT and CDR2 SNEGSKA (reference sequence). This CDR3 has 16 residues. V was clipped by 2 bases and J by 8 bases, with 24 bases between them.

V usage is TRBV5-1 and J usage is TRBJ1-1, with D possibly matching TRBD1 (6 bases). Trimming cost V 4 bases and J 11 bases, with 18 bases left between them. The CDR3 consists of 13 residues. Per the germline V gene, CDR1 is SGHRS and CDR2 is YFSETQ. The CDR3 reads CASSPPGHRQAFF. CDR3 in DNA: TGCGCCAGCAGCCCACCGGGACATAGACAGGCTTTCTTT.

This clonotype was detected many times. V gene TRBV20-1 combines with J gene TRBJ2-3; 8 nucleotides match TRBD1. V lost 0 bases and J lost 6; bases outside the gene matches: 5. This CDR3 is 14 amino acids long. CDR1 DFQATT and CDR2 SNEGSKA come from the germline V gene (reference sequence). In DNA form, the CDR3 reads TGCAGTGCTAGAGATCGTCAGGGGGCGGATACGCAGTATTTT. This codes for CSARDRQGADTQYF.

This clonotype came up many times. The chain combines TRBV28 with TRBJ2-7, with 9 bases fitting TRBD1. Trimming removed 7 bases from V and 4 bases from J; junction bases left unmatched: 11. This CDR3 spans 15 amino acids. The germline gives CDR1 MDHEN, CDR2 SYDVKM. CDR3 protein: CASKTTLTGGYEQYF. The CDR3 DNA reads as TGTGCCAGCAAAACTACTCTGACAGGGGGGTACGAGCAGTACTTC.

This clonotype has ten or more counts. The V call is TRBV7-2, the J call TRBJ1-1; a possible D gene is TRBD1 (5 bases). The CDR3 spans 15 residues. V lost 5 bases to trimming and J lost 0 bases, with 13 bases between them. In germline, CDR1 is SGHTA, CDR2 FQGNSA. CDR3 sequence reads: CASSQGGAMNTEAFF. In DNA form, the CDR3 reads TGTGCCAGCAGCCAGGGAGGGGCCATGAACACTGAAGCTTTCTTT.

This clonotype appeared a few times. The chain is built from TRBV9 and TRBJ1-1; weak D call: TRBD1 (5 bases). Germline CDR1 SGDLS, CDR2 YYNGEE. The ends were cut back, 4 bases at V and 5 bases at J, with 15 bases in the middle. This CDR3 spans 14 amino acids. CDR3 protein: CASSPAGFGTEAFF. CDR3 nucleotides: TGTGCCAGCAGCCCCGCAGGGTTTGGGACTGAAGCTTTCTTT.

In this sample, this clonotype turned up a few times. A much larger clone is a single base away; this may be a read error. This rearrangement joins TRBV11-3 to TRBJ2-5; TRBD2 is a possible D gene (6 bases). In germline, CDR1 is SGHNT, CDR2 YENEEA. The CDR3 runs 14 residues. Here the CDR3 DNA reads TGTGCCAGCAGCCTACAGCTAGCGCCAGAGACCCAGCACTTC. This sequence encodes CASSLQLAPETQHF. Drawing the rest from reference TRBV11-3 and TRBJ2-5, the complete variable domain is EAGVVQSPRYKIIEKKQPVAFWCNPISGHNTLYWYLQNLGQGPELLIRYENEEAVDDSQLPKDRFSAERLKGVDSTLKIQPAELGDSAVYLCASSLQLAPETQHFGPGTRLLVL.

This clonotype was detected once. A clone one base away is much larger, so this may be a read error. The V call is TRBV6-1, the J call TRBJ2-2, with 14 nucleotides matching TRBD2. There are 15 residues in the CDR3. Trimming removed 6 bases from V and 7 bases from J; junction bases left unmatched: 4. Germline CDR1 is MNHNS and CDR2 is SASEGT. The CDR3 spells CASRGTSGRGGELFF. DNA for the CDR3: TGTGCCAGCAGGGGGACTAGCGGGAGAGGCGGGGAGCTGTTTTTT.

This clonotype was counted many times. This chain uses TRBV5-6 with TRBJ1-1; D ambiguous. The germline V and J ends were trimmed by 4 bases and 1 base, with 11 bases remaining between them. Germline V lookup: CDR1 SGHDT, CDR2 YYEEEE. The CDR3 is 14 residues long. CDR3 in DNA: TGTGCCAGCAGCCCGCGGATGGGGAACACTGAAGCTTTCTTT. It is translated as CASSPRMGNTEAFF.

This clonotype came up many times. The chain uses TRBV28 and TRBJ2-1, with 8 nucleotides matching TRBD2. This CDR3 comprises 16 residues. Germline assignment: CDR1 MDHEN and CDR2 SYDVKM. With V trimmed by 3 bases and J by 4 bases, 8 bases remained unmatched. The CDR3 protein is CASSFSGADLYNEQFF. CDR3 bases: TGTGCCAGCAGTTTTAGCGGGGCGGACCTATACAATGAGCAGTTCTTC.

A word on this clonotype: Being one base from a much bigger clone, this may be a read error. CDR3 region: CASSLRGLDGEQFF. The CDR3 bases are TGTGCCAGCAGCTTACGTGGGTTGGACGGTGAGCAGTTCTTC. The rearrangement links TRBV11-2 to TRBJ2-1, with D unclear. Germline values: CDR1 SGHAT, CDR2 FQNNGV. CDR3 length equals 14 residues. V was clipped by 2 bases and J by 9 bases, with 14 bases between them.

This clonotype was seen repeatedly, ten times or more. This sequence joins TRBV10-3 and TRBJ2-2; either TRBD1 or TRBD2 may supply D (5 bases each). CDR3 length: 14 amino acids. Deletions cut 10 bases from V and 6 bases from J, with 18 bases between. Germline V CDR1 and CDR2: ENHRY, SYGVKD. Written as DNA, the CDR3 is TGTGCCACCCGCTCAGGGACGGAGTCCGGGGAGCTGTTTTTT. It encodes CATRSGTESGELFF.

The chain recombines TRBV28 with TRBJ2-7; D not certain. Germline V gene data show CDR1 as MDHEN and CDR2 as SYDVKM. The CDR3 contains 14 residues. Trimming left V 3 bases short and J 4 bases short, with 13 bases between. CDR3 region: CASSFPTSIYEQYF. The DNA for the CDR3 is TGTGCCAGCAGTTTCCCGACCAGCATATACGAGCAGTACTTC.

This rearrangement joins TRBV20-1 to TRBJ2-1; the match to TRBD2 covers 8 bases. The CDR3 is made up of 17 amino acids. V shed 6 bases and J 7 bases; nucleotides not matched to a gene: 20. Germline CDR1 is DFQATT and CDR2 is SNEGSKA (reference sequence). The CDR3 DNA follows: TGCAGTGCACCCCGGCCAGGCGGGAGGACCCTAGAGAATGAGCAGTTCTTC. The encoded protein is CSAPRPGGRTLENEQFF.

This clonotype occurred many times. The chain uses TRBV10-2 and TRBJ2-5; 7 bases are shared with TRBD1. CDR3 length: 13 residues. Germline CDR1 reads WSHSY; CDR2 reads SAAADI. J gave up 7 bases and V 4 bases, and 6 bases lay outside the gene matches. CDR3 sequence: CASSVRGGATQYF. DNA of the CDR3: TGCGCCAGCAGTGTTAGAGGGGGCGCGACCCAGTACTTC.

The sample holds many counts of this clonotype. This chain's CDR3 is CASSLSGFYNEQFF. DNA for the CDR3: TGTGCCAGCAGTTTATCAGGCTTCTACAATGAGCAGTTCTTC. The chain links TRBV27 to TRBJ2-1; D uncertain. This CDR3 comprises 14 residues. V lost 0 bases, J lost 3 bases, and 6 bases lay in between. Looked up from germline, CDR1 is MNHEY and CDR2 is SMNVEV (reference sequence).

This clonotype occurred many times. This chain connects TRBV20-1 to TRBJ1-2, with D unclear. Germline CDR1 and CDR2: DFQATT and SNEGSKA (reference sequence). CDR3 length: 12 residues. V was trimmed by 2 bases and J by 8 bases, leaving 12 bases between them. CDR3 amino acids: CSARIISEGYTF. The CDR3 nucleotides read TGCAGTGCTAGAATAATTAGTGAAGGCTACACCTTC.

This clonotype was seen a handful of times. V is TRBV7-2 and J is TRBJ2-7; possible D gene TRBD1, 5 bases. Deletions cut 3 bases from V and 2 bases from J, with 8 bases between. CDR3 size: 13 residues. Germline CDR1 is SGHTA and CDR2 is FQGNSA. Written as DNA, the CDR3 is TGTGCCAGCAGCTTGCCAGGGACCTACGAGCAGTACTTC. Its translation: CASSLPGTYEQYF.

This clonotype was counted many times. This chain links TRBV3-1 with TRBJ2-3; no clear D gene. This CDR3 comprises 13 residues. The germline V and J ends were trimmed by 2 bases and 2 bases, with 5 bases remaining between them. Germline loops: CDR1 LGHDT, CDR2 YNNKEL (reference sequence). CDR3 sequence (DNA): TGTGCCAGCAGCCAACCGCCCACAGATACGCAGTATTTT. This gives the protein CASSQPPTDTQYF.

The J gene is TRBJ2-1, the V gene TRBV4-1; TRBD2 matches 14 bases. The germline CDR1 and CDR2 sequences are MGHRA and YSYEKL. J gave up 8 bases and V 2 bases, and 5 bases lay outside the gene matches. This CDR3 comprises 16 residues. CDR3 DNA sequence: TGCGCCAGCAGCCAACCGGGACTAGCGGGAGAGGATGAGCAGTTCTTC. It is translated as CASSQPGLAGEDEQFF.

This clonotype was observed at least ten times. The chain uses TRBV19 and TRBJ2-7; TRBD1 is a possible D gene (6 bases). The CDR3 has 13 residues. Looked up from germline, CDR1 is LNHDA and CDR2 is SQIVND (reference sequence). V was trimmed by 7 bases and J by 0 bases, leaving 10 bases between them. The CDR3 coding sequence is TGTGCCAGTAACGACAGGAGCTCCTACGAGCAGTACTTC. It is translated as CASNDRSSYEQYF.